This T cell receptor beta chain was recorded in a study of T-cell memory formation after mild COVID-19. Study as a whole: The study found TCR clusters largely donor specific. Whole-study findings and limits: Memory cells collected pre-infection included some clones that later responded, suggesting cross-reactive memory joined. CD4+ contracting clones were found mainly in CM and EM, and CD8+ ones in EMRA.

MiXCR, run by TCRdb on the 5' RACE reads, gives a single entry per CDR3 protein. Here the sample spans about 310,000 distinct CDR3 sequences, approximately 19% being singletons. Germline CDR1 SGHTA, CDR2 FQGNSA. Losses at the gene ends were 5 bases for V and 7 bases for J; bases not matched to a gene: 13. CDR3 length: 15 amino acids. This clonotype was counted a few times. The antigen is unknown. J is TRBJ1-1 and V is TRBV7-2; TRBD1 matches 7 bases. The sequenced material came from PBMCs or a T cell subset sorted from them (not recorded which). The clonotype was recovered from a man younger than 30 who had mild COVID-19 (a few samples of this study predate the infection). Cell type and time point are not known. CDR3 sequence: CASSPGGVFAFEAFF. The DNA of the CDR3 is TGTGCCAGCAGCCCAGGGGGAGTGTTTGCCTTTGAAGCTTTCTTT.